The rows below give T cell receptor beta chains drawn from one sample of a study of CD8 T cells in Susac syndrome. TCRdb recomputed calls from the immunoSEQ multiplex PCR reads with MiXCR, one row per CDR3 protein. The data contain roughly 150,000 distinct CDR3 sequences, over 85% of them seen just once; the ten biggest clones take up just over 0.2%. Input material: CD8+ T cells from PBMCs. The receptors originated from a human donor with multiple sclerosis. Both conserved end residues are part of each CDR3. A D gene is named only where the DNA matches it firmly. Clone size is stated in some rows and not others, as once, few, many or a class when expanded.

>TRBV10-2|10|TRBJ1-4|NA|NA
TGCGCCAGCTTTAATGAAAAACTGTTTTTT
CASFNEKLFF
>TRBV7-2|17|TRBJ1-6|NA|NA
TGTGCCAGCAACTTCATGGTGGGCTTCTCCTATAATTCACCCCTCCACTTT
CASNFMVGFSYNSPLHF
>TRBV6-6|14|TRBJ1-5|TRBD1|NA
TGTGCCACTCTATCCGGGACAGGGCATCAGCCCCAGCATTTT
CATLSGTGHQPQHF
>TRBV29-1|16|TRBJ1-2|NA|once
TGCAGCGTTGAAGATCGGGAACAGGGAGCTAACTATGGCTACACCTTC
CSVEDREQGANYGYTF
>TRBV7-9|16|TRBJ2-3|NA|NA
TGTGCCAGCAGCTTAGAGGAGGGTTGGGGCACAGATACGCAGTATTTT
CASSLEEGWGTDTQYF
>TRBV4-1|14|TRBJ1-5|NA|NA
TGCGCCAGCAGCCAAGATCAAGGAAGCCGGCCCCAGCATTTT
CASSQDQGSRPQHF
>TRBV12-3/TRBV12-4|13|TRBJ2-7|NA|NA
TGTGCCAGCAGTTTATCTACCCCCTACGAGCAGTACTTC
CASSLSTPYEQYF
>TRBV14|13|TRBJ2-7|NA|few
TGTGCCAGCAGCCAAGATCGTCGTTACGAGCAGTACTTC
CASSQDRRYEQYF
>TRBV4-3|18|TRBJ2-7|NA|NA
TGCGCCAGCAACCAAGATCCCGGGGGGCAGGGGGCCTGGGCCGAGCAGTACTTC
CASNQDPGGQGAWAEQYF
>TRBV16|12|TRBJ2-1|TRBD1|NA
TGTGCCAGCAGCCAACCGGGACAGCCACAGTTCTTC
CASSQPGQPQFF
>TRBV5-1|15|TRBJ2-6|NA|NA
TGCGCCAGCAGCATGGACCGTTCTGGGGCCAACGTCCTGACTTTC
CASSMDRSGANVLTF
>TRBV16|15|TRBJ1-1|NA|NA
TGTGCCAGCAGCCAATTTGGCGGAGGGGGAACTGAAGCTTTCTTT
CASSQFGGGGTEAFF
>TRBV3-1|17|TRBJ2-3|TRBD2|NA
TGTGCCAGCAGCCAAACGGGACTAGCGGTAGGAAGGGATACGCAGTATTTT
CASSQTGLAVGRDTQYF
>TRBV4-3|12|TRBJ2-3|NA|NA
TGCGCCAGCAGCCCCCCAGAGGATACGCAGTATTTT
CASSPPEDTQYF
>TRBV7-8|15|TRBJ2-1|TRBD1|NA
TGTGCCAGCAGCCCTAGACAGGGTTCTAGAAATGAGCAGTTCTTC
CASSPRQGSRNEQFF
>TRBV27|13|TRBJ2-7|NA|NA
TGTGCCAGCAGTTTGGACGGGGAGCGCGAGCAGTACTTC
CASSLDGEREQYF
>TRBV5-1|13|TRBJ1-6|TRBD1|few
TGCGCCAGCAGAACAGGGGAGAATTCACCCCTCCACTTT
CASRTGENSPLHF
>TRBV19|15|TRBJ2-1|TRBD1|NA
TGTGCCAGTAGTCCCAACAGGGGTCCCTACAATGAGCAGTTCTTC
CASSPNRGPYNEQFF
>TRBV18|14|TRBJ1-1|NA|NA
TGTGCCAGCTCAGCGTACAGGGAGAACACTGAAGCTTTCTTT
CASSAYRENTEAFF
>TRBV5-1|14|TRBJ2-7|NA|NA
TGCGCCAGCAGCTTCAGCACCGGGGGCTACGAGCAGTACTTC
CASSFSTGGYEQYF
>TRBV20-1|17|TRBJ1-1|TRBD1|NA
TGCAGTGCTAGACATGATAACCGGGACAGGGATAACACTGAAGCTTTCTTT
CSARHDNRDRDNTEAFF
>TRBV28|14|TRBJ1-2|NA|NA
TGTGCCAGCAGACCCTTGGACGGGTACTATGGCTACACCTTC
CASRPLDGYYGYTF
>TRBV5-1|17|TRBJ2-7|NA|NA
TGCGCCAGCAGCTTGGCCCCCCAGGGAGGTCTCATGGGCGAGCAGTACTTC
CASSLAPQGGLMGEQYF
>TRBV3-1|17|TRBJ1-1|NA|NA
TGTGCCAGCAGCCACAGCGGTCGTTCCGCAAGGGAGACTGAAGCTTTCTTT
CASSHSGRSARETEAFF
>TRBV20-1|12|TRBJ1-2|NA|NA
TGCAGTGCTAGGGGGGTTAACTATGGCTACACCTTC
CSARGVNYGYTF
>TRBV30|14|TRBJ2-6|NA|once
TGTGCCTGGAGTATCGGGGCGGGGGCCAACGTCCTGACTTTC
CAWSIGAGANVLTF
>TRBV7-9|15|TRBJ2-7|TRBD1|NA
TGTGCCAGCAGCGGGAGGGACAGGGTGTTCTACGAGCAGTACTTC
CASSGRDRVFYEQYF
>TRBV20-1|12|TRBJ1-2|TRBD1|NA
TGCAGTGCGACCGGGACAGGGATTGGCTACACCTTC
CSATGTGIGYTF